This T cell receptor beta chain was sequenced in a study of PD-1 blockade in classical Hodgkin lymphoma. Study-wide points: Reported baseline diversity: healthy donors highest, relapsed/refractory patients lowest. CD4+ TCR diversity, unlike CD8+, climbed significantly by C4D1. Newly diagnosed and completely responding patients shared comparable baseline diversity. Some patients began nivolumab under 1 year after ASCT. These patients were excluded from later analyses.

CDR1 and CDR2 from the germline V gene are SGHVS and FQNEAQ. The V end was cut by 1 base, the J end by 6 bases, with 25 bases between. The CDR3 loop spans 18 amino acids. All trial patients relapsed after autologous stem cell transplantation. The repertoire was sequenced with immunoSEQ multiplex PCR; TCRdb's copy has only in-frame clones and lacks some. The repertoire holds 13,000 or so clones, 70% to 90% seen once, with 35% to 40% in the top ten. In the case of this clone: Its antigen remains unidentified.

Sequencing was performed on peripheral blood mononuclear cells (PBMCs), taken at baseline. The V and J genes are TRBV7-8 and TRBJ2-7; possibly TRBD1 for D (6 bases). This receptor was taken from a human donor with classical Hodgkin lymphoma. Here the CDR3 reads CASSLESAGVDRRREQYF. In DNA, the CDR3 is TGTGCCAGCAGCTTAGAGAGTGCAGGGGTCGACCGAAGGCGCGAGCAGTACTTC.